Sequencing of this T cell receptor beta chain was carried out in a study of T cell responses to AZD1222 COVID-19 vaccine. Overall study: Second-dose schedules of about 4 or about 12 weeks were combined. Study results and limitations: White British ancestry dominated among donors, who included more females, and clonal diversity was possibly underestimated. It was only a handful of AZD1222 recipients who were seropositive at baseline.

As regards this clone: The antigen remains unidentified.

The CDR3 is 13 residues long. Germline CDR1 and CDR2: SGHNT and YENEEA. The ends were cut back, 4 bases at V and 5 bases at J, with 11 bases in the middle. Generated by immunoSEQ multiplex PCR, the TCRdb table keeps only in-frame clones and is missing some. The table lists 130,000 to 150,000 clones, roughly 91% of them singletons. The chain couples TRBV11-3 to TRBJ2-5; D is possibly TRBD2 (6 bases). Sequenced material: peripheral blood, taken on day 0 of AZD1222 vaccination. The TCR was taken from an adult in good health. CDR3 bases: TGTGCCAGCAGCTCGAGCGGAGGGGAGACCCAGTACTTC. This codes for CASSSSGGETQYF.